A selection of T cell receptor beta chains follows, all from one sample in a study of cytomegalovirus exposure and HLA in healthy donors. TCRdb's table, derived via immunoSEQ multiplex PCR, lists solely in-frame clones and lacks some. The repertoire holds some 150,000 clones, roughly nine tenths seen once, with about 0.7% in the top ten. Input material: PBMCs. The receptor set was obtained from a man between 18 and 29 years old in good health and CMV-seronegative. CDR3s include the opening cysteine and the closing phenylalanine or tryptophan. The order of the fields is V gene, J gene, clone size, D gene, CDR3 protein, CDR3 DNA. A D gene is named only where the DNA matches it firmly. A clone size is listed for some rows: how often the clone was seen (once, few, many), or a class if it is expanded.

v_call: TRBV9
j_call: TRBJ1-1
clone_size: .
d_call: .
cdr3_aa: CASSVVSGNTEAFF
cdr3_nt: TGTGCCAGCAGCGTAGTTTCGGGGAACACTGAAGCTTTCTTT

v_call: TRBV5-6
j_call: TRBJ2-1
clone_size: .
d_call: TRBD2
cdr3_aa: CASSRLSGIGGDEQFF
cdr3_nt: TGTGCCAGCAGCCGCCTTAGCGGGATAGGGGGGGATGAGCAGTTCTTC

v_call: TRBV2
j_call: TRBJ1-5
clone_size: once
d_call: .
cdr3_aa: CASRKGTLGGQPQHF
cdr3_nt: TGTGCCAGCAGAAAGGGCACCCTTGGAGGACAGCCCCAGCATTTT

v_call: TRBV7-2
j_call: TRBJ1-1
clone_size: .
d_call: .
cdr3_aa: CASSSDRNTEAFF
cdr3_nt: TGTGCCAGCAGCTCGGACAGGAACACTGAAGCTTTCTTT

v_call: TRBV7-9
j_call: TRBJ1-2
clone_size: .
d_call: .
cdr3_aa: CASSLRTANYGYTF
cdr3_nt: TGTGCCAGCAGCTTAAGGACAGCGAACTATGGCTACACCTTC

v_call: TRBV30
j_call: TRBJ2-2
clone_size: .
d_call: .
cdr3_aa: CAWSVQQGAGELFF
cdr3_nt: TGTGCCTGGAGTGTACAACAGGGAGCCGGGGAGCTGTTTTTT

v_call: TRBV27
j_call: TRBJ1-5
clone_size: once
d_call: TRBD1
cdr3_aa: CASSSGGGNQPQHF
cdr3_nt: TGTGCCAGCAGTTCAGGGGGCGGCAATCAGCCCCAGCATTTT

v_call: TRBV5-5
j_call: TRBJ1-5
clone_size: .
d_call: .
cdr3_aa: CASSPRDSNQPQHF
cdr3_nt: TGTGCCAGCAGCCCCAGGGATAGCAATCAGCCCCAGCATTTT

v_call: TRBV5-4
j_call: TRBJ2-3
clone_size: .
d_call: TRBD1
cdr3_aa: CASSQTGVNTQYF
cdr3_nt: TGTGCCAGCAGCCAGACAGGGGTGAATACGCAGTATTTT

v_call: TRBV27
j_call: TRBJ2-4
clone_size: few
d_call: .
cdr3_aa: CASSLEKNIQYF
cdr3_nt: TGTGCCAGCAGTTTGGAGAAAAACATTCAGTACTTC

v_call: TRBV5-1
j_call: TRBJ2-3
clone_size: .
d_call: TRBD2
cdr3_aa: CASSPGLAGSDTQYF
cdr3_nt: TGCGCCAGCAGCCCGGGACTAGCGGGGTCAGATACGCAGTATTTT

v_call: TRBV5-1
j_call: TRBJ2-2
clone_size: .
d_call: .
cdr3_aa: CASSLDSGELFF
cdr3_nt: TGCGCCAGCAGCTTGGACAGCGGGGAGCTGTTTTTT

v_call: TRBV18
j_call: TRBJ1-1
clone_size: .
d_call: .
cdr3_aa: CASSIREGLNTEAFF
cdr3_nt: TGTGCCAGCTCAATAAGAGAGGGCCTGAACACTGAAGCTTTCTTT

v_call: TRBV18
j_call: TRBJ1-5
clone_size: few
d_call: .
cdr3_aa: CASSPVYSNQPQHF
cdr3_nt: TGTGCCAGCTCACCAGTTTATAGCAATCAGCCCCAGCATTTT

v_call: TRBV9
j_call: TRBJ1-2
clone_size: .
d_call: TRBD1
cdr3_aa: CASSAPRTGFGYGYTF
cdr3_nt: TGTGCCAGCAGCGCTCCCCGGACAGGCTTCGGCTATGGCTACACCTTC

v_call: TRBV6-6
j_call: TRBJ1-2
clone_size: .
d_call: .
cdr3_aa: CASNYGISEAGYTF
cdr3_nt: TGTGCCAGCAACTACGGGATTTCGGAGGCTGGCTACACCTTC

v_call: TRBV6-1
j_call: TRBJ1-2
clone_size: .
d_call: .
cdr3_aa: CASRLDSSYGYTF
cdr3_nt: TGTGCCAGCAGACTCGACAGCTCCTATGGCTACACCTTC

v_call: TRBV7-9
j_call: TRBJ1-1
clone_size: .
d_call: TRBD1
cdr3_aa: CASSLGGQGAEAFF
cdr3_nt: TGTGCCAGCAGCTTAGGGGGACAGGGGGCAGAAGCTTTCTTT